This is a list of T cell receptor beta chains from one sample in a study of post-analysis software for immune sequencing data. Via MiXCR, TCRdb re-called the PCR reads, giving one row per CDR3 protein. This table holds 450,000 or so distinct CDR3 sequences, nearly 45% found once. The specimen sequenced was blood. The receptors were sampled from a girl between 5 and 17 years old with multiple sclerosis. CDR3s include the opening cysteine and the closing phenylalanine or tryptophan. The D gene is left open where the match is weak. Only part of the rows carry a size: once, few, many, or a class if the clone is expanded.

few	TRBV5-1	TRBJ2-3	NA	TGCGCCAGCAGCTCCGAGCGACGGGAGACAGATACGCAGTATTTT	CASSSERRETDTQYF
NA	TRBV29-1	TRBJ2-7	NA	TGCAGCGTTGAGAACGGGATTTCCACCTACGAGCAGTACTTC	CSVENGISTYEQYF
NA	TRBV25-1	TRBJ1-1	NA	TGTGCCAGCAGTGAACCGAGGGACACTGAAGCTTTCTTT	CASSEPRDTEAFF
NA	TRBV4-3	TRBJ2-7	NA	TGCGCCAGCAGCCAAGAGGACGGATACGAGCAGTACTTC	CASSQEDGYEQYF
few	TRBV27	TRBJ1-2	TRBD1	TGTGCCAGCAGGAGAGCAGGGGGATTCTATGGCTACACCTTC	CASRRAGGFYGYTF
few	TRBV20-1	TRBJ2-5	TRBD2	TGCAGTGCTAGAGGGACTAGCGGGAGTCGAGAGACCCAGTACTTC	CSARGTSGSRETQYF
few	TRBV7-2	TRBJ1-2	TRBD1	TGTGCCAGCAGCTTACGGCAGGGGGCAAACTATGGCTACACCTTC	CASSLRQGANYGYTF
few	TRBV15	TRBJ2-3	TRBD2	TGTGCCACCAGCAGGGTAGCGGGGGGCACAGATACGCAGTATTTT	CATSRVAGGTDTQYF
few	TRBV25-1	TRBJ2-7	TRBD1	TGTGCCAGCAACCACGGACAGGGGGCAGTGGGCGAGCAGTACTTC	CASNHGQGAVGEQYF
few	TRBV27	TRBJ2-7	TRBD2	TGTGCCAGCAGTCCCCCTACTAGCGGGAGGCCCTCCTACGAGCAGTACTTC	CASSPPTSGRPSYEQYF
few	TRBV7-2	TRBJ1-2	NA	TGTGCCAGCAGCTTAATAGGGAACTATGGCTACACCTTC	CASSLIGNYGYTF
NA	TRBV27	TRBJ2-7	NA	TGTGCCAGCCGCCAGGGGCCCAAGGACGAGCAGTACTTC	CASRQGPKDEQYF
NA	TRBV10-3	TRBJ2-1	TRBD2	TGTGCCATCAGTGAGTCACGGGGGCGAGCTAGCGGGCTGCGGGATGAGCAGTTCTTC	CAISESRGRASGLRDEQFF
NA	TRBV3-1	TRBJ1-5	NA	TGTGCCAGCAGCCAAGGGAGCGGGGTATCCCAGCCCCAGCATTTT	CASSQGSGVSQPQHF
few	TRBV10-2	TRBJ2-1	TRBD2	TGCGCCAGCAGTACCTTGGGACTAGCGGGAGGGAGTTCCTACAATGAGCAGTTCTTC	CASSTLGLAGGSSYNEQFF
NA	TRBV3-1	TRBJ1-6	NA	TGTGCCAGCCGGGAGGGGCAGAATTCACCCCTCCACTTT	CASREGQNSPLHF
NA	TRBV29-1	TRBJ1-1	NA	TGCAGCGTGGGATCGACTGGGAACACTGAAGCTTTCTTT	CSVGSTGNTEAFF
NA	TRBV29-1	TRBJ2-2	NA	TGCAGCGTTGCGGACTTAAACACCGGGGAGCTGTTTTTT	CSVADLNTGELFF
NA	TRBV29-1	TRBJ1-1	NA	TGCAGCGTCGCCAGGTTGGGGCTGAACACTGAAGCTTTCTTT	CSVARLGLNTEAFF
NA	TRBV7-6	TRBJ2-7	TRBD1	TGTGCCAGCAGCTCTACAGGGGATTTCTCCTACGAGCAGTACTTC	CASSSTGDFSYEQYF
NA	TRBV5-1	TRBJ1-1	NA	TGCGCCAGCAGCTTGGACGGCCCACGGGGGAACACTGAAGCTTTCTTT	CASSLDGPRGNTEAFF
NA	TRBV12-3/TRBV12-4	TRBJ2-4	NA	TGTGCCAGCCGTCCTCCCGGTGGGGAAAACATTCAGTACTTC	CASRPPGGENIQYF